This is a list of T cell receptor beta chains from one sample in a study of metastatic and nonmetastatic thyroid tumors. TCRdb reassembled clones from the PCR reads with MiXCR. This table holds about 12,000 clones, roughly 33% found once. The specimen sequenced was tumor tissue. Receptor source: a female donor with papillary thyroid cancer or a benign thyroid nodule (not recorded which). Some clones in this sample may be carry-over from other donors' samples. CDR3s include the opening cysteine and the closing phenylalanine or tryptophan. The D gene is left open where the match is weak. Part of the rows lack a size; the others show once, few, many or a class for expanded clones.

few,TRBJ2-7,TRBD2,TRBV10-2,TGCGCCAGCAGTGAGACACTAGCGGGTGGGTCCTACGAGCAGTACTTC,CASSETLAGGSYEQYF
few,TRBJ1-2,NA,TRBV29-1,TGCAGCGTTGAGGTACAGGGTATATATGGCTACACCTTC,CSVEVQGIYGYTF
NA,TRBJ2-7,NA,TRBV11-2,TGTGCCAGCAGCTTATTGCAGGGGCCTATGTACGAGCAGTACTTC,CASSLLQGPMYEQYF
once,TRBJ1-1,NA,TRBV13,TGTGCCAGCAGCACGCTCAACACTGAAGCTTTCTTT,CASSTLNTEAFF
medium-sized,TRBJ2-7,TRBD2,TRBV7-9,TGTGCCAGCAGTCCGACTAGCGACGAGCAGTACTTC,CASSPTSDEQYF
medium-sized,TRBJ2-2,NA,TRBV24-1,TGTGCCACCAGTGACCAAGACAGGGAGGCCGGGGAGCTGTTTTTT,CATSDQDREAGELFF
few,TRBJ2-1,TRBD1,TRBV12-3/TRBV12-4,TGTGCCAGCAGTTTAGCTGGATTGACAGGGTACAATGAGCAGTTCTTC,CASSLAGLTGYNEQFF
many,TRBJ2-5,NA,TRBV7-9,TGTGCCAGCAGCGCGCCTAGCGAAGAGGGAGAGACCCAGTACTTC,CASSAPSEEGETQYF
many,TRBJ1-1,NA,TRBV11-2,TGTGCCAGCAGCCTAGGTAGGGGAAGTGAAGCTTTCTTT,CASSLGRGSEAFF
few,TRBJ2-7,TRBD2,TRBV15,TGTGCCACCAGCGCGCCGGGAGGATCCTACGAGCAGTACTTC,CATSAPGGSYEQYF
NA,TRBJ1-1,NA,TRBV13,TGTGCCAGCAGCTTAGGCCAGGGAGCTTTCTTT,CASSLGQGAFF
many,TRBJ1-1,TRBD1,TRBV20-1,TGCAGTGCGCCTACAGGGGGCGCGTTGGTTGAAGCTTTCTTT,CSAPTGGALVEAFF
NA,TRBJ2-3,TRBD2,TRBV30,TGTGCCTGGAGACTAGCGGGAACAGATACGCAGTATTTT,CAWRLAGTDTQYF
once,TRBJ2-3,NA,TRBV28,TGTGCCAGCAGTTTGGGTTCGGATACGCAGTATTTT,CASSLGSDTQYF
medium-sized,TRBJ1-1,NA,TRBV19,TGTGCCAGTAGTACATCGTCAGGGGCCGCAATGAACACTGAAGCTTTCTTT,CASSTSSGAAMNTEAFF
few,TRBJ1-1,NA,TRBV7-8,TGTGCCAGCAGCGGGGTAGGGACTGAAGCTTTCTTT,CASSGVGTEAFF
medium-sized,TRBJ1-5,TRBD1,TRBV6-1,TGTGCCAGCAGTGAGGTTGAGGGGGCTGACCAGCCCCAGCATTTT,CASSEVEGADQPQHF
many,TRBJ2-2,NA,TRBV30,TGTGCCTGGAGCCGCCGATGGCAGTCGAACACCGGGGAGCTGTTTTTT,CAWSRRWQSNTGELFF
NA,TRBJ2-7,NA,TRBV20-1,TGCAGTGCTACGGCCCAGTCCTACGAGCAGTACTTC,CSATAQSYEQYF
NA,TRBJ1-4,NA,TRBV27,TGTGCCAGCAGGGGGGGCTTTTGGGAAAAACTGTTTTTT,CASRGGFWEKLFF
few,TRBJ2-1,TRBD2,TRBV24-1,TGTGCCACCAGTGATACGGGACTAGCATCCTACAATGAGCAGTTCTTC,CATSDTGLASYNEQFF
once,TRBJ1-1,TRBD1,TRBV4-1,TGCGCCAGCAGCGTAACAGGGGGCACTGAAGCTTTCTTT,CASSVTGGTEAFF
NA,TRBJ1-2,TRBD1,TRBV28,TGTGCCAGCCGAACCGGCGAGGACAGGATACTATATGGCTACACCTTC,CASRTGEDRILYGYTF
NA,TRBJ2-7,NA,TRBV19,TGTGCCAGTAGTTGGCGCCCGGGGAGCGAGCAGTACTTC,CASSWRPGSEQYF
NA,TRBJ1-3,TRBD1,TRBV6-1,TGTGCCAGCAGTGTGACAGGGGGAAACACCATATATTTT,CASSVTGGNTIYF
NA,TRBJ2-1,NA,TRBV20-1,TGCAGTGCTACCCTCACGGCGTCCAAGCGGAATGAGCAGTTCTTC,CSATLTASKRNEQFF